This is a list of T cell receptor beta chains from one sample in a study of T cells in Graves' hyperthyroidism and ophthalmopathy. Using its own MiXCR run on the multiplex PCR reads, TCRdb lists one record per CDR3 protein. The sample holds 470,000 or so distinct CDR3 sequences; around 20% are singletons and the top ten take less than 30%. Material for sequencing was blood. The source of these receptors is a man between 18 and 35 years old with Graves' hyperthyroidism. Both conserved end residues are part of each CDR3. Each record gives: clone size, D gene, V gene, J gene, CDR3 length, CDR3 protein, CDR3 DNA. The D gene is left open where the match is weak. Some rows have no size entry. The others give once, few or many, or a class for an expanded clone.

>.|TRBD2|TRBV7-2|TRBJ2-5|16
CASSSFRTSYQETQYF
TGTGCCAGCAGCTCTTTTAGGACTAGCTACCAAGAGACCCAGTACTTC
>many|.|TRBV15|TRBJ2-7|14
CATSSALGPREQYF
TGTGCCACCAGCAGCGCTCTCGGGCCCCGCGAGCAGTACTTC
>.|.|TRBV5-4|TRBJ2-5|13
CASSIPGVETQYF
TGTGCCAGCAGCATCCCAGGGGTGGAGACCCAGTACTTC
>few|.|TRBV18|TRBJ1-6|15
CASSPSGGGNSPLHF
TGTGCCAGCTCACCATCCGGGGGAGGGAATTCACCCCTCCACTTT
>.|TRBD2|TRBV11-2|TRBJ2-2|14
CASSLWEGTGELFF
TGTGCCAGCAGCTTATGGGAGGGAACCGGGGAGCTGTTTTTT
>.|.|TRBV6-2/TRBV6-3|TRBJ1-1|14
CASSYGGVWTEAFF
TGTGCCAGCAGTTACGGCGGGGTTTGGACTGAAGCTTTCTTT
>.|TRBD1|TRBV4-2|TRBJ2-7|15
CASSPGTAESYEQYF
TGTGCCAGCAGCCCCGGGACAGCCGAGTCCTACGAGCAGTACTTC
>.|TRBD1|TRBV27|TRBJ2-7|15
CASSLTGQGIYEQYF
TGTGCCAGCAGTTTAACGGGACAGGGAATCTACGAGCAGTACTTC
>.|.|TRBV7-3|TRBJ1-5|19
CASSLRVGPTGGVDQPQHF
TGTGCCAGCAGCTTAAGGGTGGGGCCGACCGGCGGAGTCGATCAGCCCCAGCATTTT
>many|.|TRBV12-3/TRBV12-4|TRBJ2-5|15
CASSSTDKGMETQYF
TGTGCCAGCAGTTCCACCGACAAGGGGATGGAGACCCAGTACTTC
>.|.|TRBV20-1|TRBJ1-5|13
CSARQGREQPQHF
TGCAGTGCTAGACAGGGACGAGAACAGCCCCAGCATTTT
>many|TRBD1|TRBV20-1|TRBJ1-2|18
CSARAAEGQGVSKDGYTF
TGCAGTGCTAGAGCGGCAGAGGGACAGGGCGTTTCTAAGGATGGCTACACCTTC
>.|.|TRBV12-5|TRBJ1-2|15
CASGLSNRVSYGYTF
TGTGCTAGTGGTTTGTCGAACAGGGTTTCCTATGGCTACACCTTC
>.|.|TRBV5-1|TRBJ1-2|15
CASSLGSDGPYGYTF
TGCGCCAGCAGCTTAGGTTCCGACGGACCCTATGGCTACACCTTC
>.|TRBD1|TRBV4-1|TRBJ2-7|16
CASSPLGTGKSYEQYF
TGCGCCAGCAGCCCCCTGGGGACAGGGAAGTCCTACGAGCAGTACTTC
>many|.|TRBV6-1|TRBJ2-7|16
CASSEPARPGLGEQYF
TGTGCCAGCAGTGAACCAGCGAGGCCAGGGTTAGGCGAGCAGTACTTC
>few|.|TRBV20-1|TRBJ1-2|15
CSARDHEVDWGGYTF
TGCAGTGCTAGAGATCATGAGGTGGATTGGGGAGGCTACACCTTC
>once|TRBD1|TRBV6-1|TRBJ1-2|14
CASRKGQGNYGYTF
TGTGCCAGCAGAAAGGGACAGGGCAACTATGGCTACACCTTC
>many|.|TRBV27|TRBJ1-1|14
CASSLQGPYTEAFF
TGTGCCAGCAGTTTACAGGGCCCCTACACTGAAGCTTTCTTT
>many|.|TRBV2|TRBJ2-7|11
CASSYQYEQYF
TGTGCCAGCAGCTACCAGTACGAGCAGTACTTC
>.|.|TRBV3-1|TRBJ1-5|15
CASSQDWGRHQPQHF
TGTGCCAGCAGCCAAGACTGGGGGCGGCATCAGCCCCAGCATTTT
>few|TRBD2|TRBV12-3/TRBV12-4|TRBJ2-7|12
CASTLLAGEQYF
TGTGCCAGCACACTACTAGCGGGAGAGCAGTACTTC
>.|.|TRBV28|TRBJ2-5|15
CASLDRKGPHETQYF
TGTGCCAGCTTGGACCGCAAGGGGCCGCACGAGACCCAGTACTTC
>.|.|TRBV19|TRBJ1-1|13
CASTHGSPTEAFF
TGTGCCAGTACCCACGGGAGCCCCACTGAAGCTTTCTTT
>many|.|TRBV6-1|TRBJ2-7|17
CASSERLRGLAYNEQYF
TGTGCCAGCAGTGAACGTTTGCGCGGGCTCGCCTATAACGAGCAGTACTTC
>many|.|TRBV2|TRBJ2-2|15
CASARAGRRAGELFF
TGTGCCAGCGCTAGGGCAGGGCGAAGAGCCGGGGAGCTGTTTTTT
>many|.|TRBV19|TRBJ2-2|13
CASNDGYTGELFF
TGTGCCAGTAACGACGGATACACCGGGGAGCTGTTTTTT
>many|TRBD1|TRBV6-2/TRBV6-3|TRBJ2-5|14
CASSRQGSGETQYF
TGTGCCAGCAGCCGACAGGGGAGTGGAGAGACCCAGTACTTC
>many|TRBD1|TRBV11-2|TRBJ2-2|17
CASSIKSGTGYAGELFF
TGTGCCAGCAGCATCAAATCCGGGACAGGGTATGCCGGGGAGCTGTTTTTT
>many|.|TRBV19|TRBJ1-1|14
CASSMGTANTEAFF
TGTGCCAGTAGTATGGGTACGGCGAACACTGAAGCTTTCTTT
>many|TRBD1|TRBV6-1|TRBJ1-2|14
CASREGARNYGYTF
TGTGCCAGCAGGGAGGGGGCACGAAACTATGGCTACACCTTC
>many|TRBD1|TRBV20-1|TRBJ2-7|15
CSATGQGSPSYEQYF
TGCAGTGCCACCGGACAGGGAAGCCCCTCCTACGAGCAGTACTTC
>many|.|TRBV11-1|TRBJ1-1|16
CASSLALGGPNTEAFF
TGTGCCAGCAGCTTAGCGCTCGGGGGACCGAACACTGAAGCTTTCTTT
>.|.|TRBV20-1|TRBJ2-5|13
CSAEQGRSESQYF
TGCAGTGCTGAACAGGGCCGTTCGGAGTCCCAGTACTTC
>few|.|TRBV4-1|TRBJ2-2|13
CASSQGSGGELFF
TGCGCCAGCAGCCAAGGTTCCGGCGGGGAGCTGTTTTTT
>many|.|TRBV9|TRBJ2-7|15
CASSVGVGGVYEQYF
TGTGCCAGCAGCGTAGGGGTTGGGGGCGTTTACGAGCAGTACTTC
>many|.|TRBV12-3/TRBV12-4|TRBJ1-3|17
CASSFRGDHLSGNTIYF
TGTGCCAGCAGTTTTAGGGGGGATCACCTCTCTGGAAACACCATATATTTT
>.|.|TRBV19|TRBJ2-7|12
CASGRETEEQYF
TGTGCCAGTGGCCGGGAGACGGAAGAGCAGTACTTC
>many|TRBD2|TRBV6-5|TRBJ2-7|15
CASSYKRGLSYEQYF
TGTGCCAGCAGTTACAAGCGGGGGCTCTCCTACGAGCAGTACTTC
>few|.|TRBV4-1|TRBJ1-6|15
CASSQGSQLNSPLHF
TGCGCCAGCAGCCAAGGTTCACAGCTAAATTCACCCCTCCACTTT